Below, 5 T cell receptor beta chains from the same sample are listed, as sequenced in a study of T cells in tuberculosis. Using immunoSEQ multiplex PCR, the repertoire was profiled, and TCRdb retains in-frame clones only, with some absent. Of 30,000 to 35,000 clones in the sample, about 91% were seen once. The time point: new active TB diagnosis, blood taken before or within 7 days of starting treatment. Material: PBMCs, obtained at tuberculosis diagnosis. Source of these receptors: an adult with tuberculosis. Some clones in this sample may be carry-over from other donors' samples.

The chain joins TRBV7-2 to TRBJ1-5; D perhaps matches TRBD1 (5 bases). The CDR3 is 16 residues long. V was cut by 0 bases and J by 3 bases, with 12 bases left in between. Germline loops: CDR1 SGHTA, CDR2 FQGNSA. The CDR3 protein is CASSLAMGHVNQPQHF. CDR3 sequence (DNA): TGTGCCAGCAGCTTAGCTATGGGGCATGTCAATCAGCCCCAGCATTTT. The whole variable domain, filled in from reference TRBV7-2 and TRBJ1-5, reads GAGVSQSPSNKVTEKGKDVELRCDPISGHTALYWYRQSLGQGLEFLIYFQGNSAPDKSGLPSDRFSAERTGGSVSTLTIQRTQQEDSAVYLCASSLAMGHVNQPQHFGDGTRLSIL.

CDR3 amino acids: CATSRPPSGGTQPQHF. The CDR3 DNA reads as TGTGCCACCAGCAGACCCCCTTCTGGGGGCACTCAGCCCCAGCATTTT. This chain joins TRBV15 and TRBJ1-5, with D perhaps matching TRBD1 (6 bases). The germline V and J ends were trimmed by 2 bases and 6 bases, with 17 bases remaining between them. Per the germline V gene, CDR1 is LNHNV and CDR2 is YYDKDF (reference sequence). The length of the CDR3 is 16 residues.

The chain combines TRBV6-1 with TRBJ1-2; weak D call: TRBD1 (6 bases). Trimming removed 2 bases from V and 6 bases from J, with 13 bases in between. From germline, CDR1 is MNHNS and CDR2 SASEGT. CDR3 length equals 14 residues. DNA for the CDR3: TGTGCCAGCAGTGAAAGGCACAGGGTTAATGGCTACACCTTC. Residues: CASSERHRVNGYTF.

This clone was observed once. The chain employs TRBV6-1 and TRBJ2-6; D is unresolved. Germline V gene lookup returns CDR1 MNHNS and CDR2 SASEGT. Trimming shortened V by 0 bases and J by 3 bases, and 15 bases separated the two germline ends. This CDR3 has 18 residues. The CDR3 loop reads CASSEAFSLSLGANVLTF. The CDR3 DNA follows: TGTGCCAGCAGTGAAGCGTTCAGTCTGTCCCTTGGGGCCAACGTCCTGACTTTC.

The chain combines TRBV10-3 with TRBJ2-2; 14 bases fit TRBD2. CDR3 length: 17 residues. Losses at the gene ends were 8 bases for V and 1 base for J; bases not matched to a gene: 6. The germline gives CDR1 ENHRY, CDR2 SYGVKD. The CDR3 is CAIRTSGGRLNTGELFF. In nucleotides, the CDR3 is TGTGCCATCCGGACTAGCGGGGGGCGGCTGAACACCGGGGAGCTGTTTTTT.